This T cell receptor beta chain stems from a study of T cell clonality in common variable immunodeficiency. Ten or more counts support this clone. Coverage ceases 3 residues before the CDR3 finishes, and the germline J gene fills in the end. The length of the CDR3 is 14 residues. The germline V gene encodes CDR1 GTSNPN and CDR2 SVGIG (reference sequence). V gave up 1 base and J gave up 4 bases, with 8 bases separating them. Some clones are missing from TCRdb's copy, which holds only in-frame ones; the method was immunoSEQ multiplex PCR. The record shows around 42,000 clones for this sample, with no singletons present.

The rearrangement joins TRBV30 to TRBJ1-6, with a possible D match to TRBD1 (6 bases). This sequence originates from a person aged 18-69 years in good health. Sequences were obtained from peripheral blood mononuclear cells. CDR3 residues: CAWSGGTYNSPLHF. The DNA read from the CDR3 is TGTGCCTGGAGTGGAGGGACATATAATTCACCC.